Presented here are 7 T cell receptor beta chains from one specimen sequenced in a study of cytotoxic CD8 clonotypes in ibrutinib-treated CLL. The table came from immunoSEQ multiplex PCR; TCRdb's copy has only in-frame clones and leaves some out. The repertoire holds about 310,000 clones, with 80% as singletons. The input for sequencing was PBMCs, taken before ibrutinib treatment. All receptors come from a human donor with chronic lymphocytic leukemia.

This clone has more than one count but fewer than ten. The chain carries TRBV6-6 and TRBJ2-1; TRBD1 matches 7 bases. This CDR3 spans 13 amino acids. With V trimmed by 5 bases and J by 12 bases, 10 bases remained unmatched. CDR1 is MNHNY, CDR2 SVGAGI, per germline (reference sequence). CDR3 loop: CASSPPQGQGQFF. The CDR3 DNA reads TGTGCCAGCAGTCCACCACAGGGGCAAGGGCAGTTCTTC.

The chain employs TRBV7-8 and TRBJ2-2; tentatively, D is TRBD1 (5 bases). The V gene lost 1 base and the J gene lost 4 bases, with 7 bases spanning the gap. The length of the CDR3 is 14 residues. Germline values: CDR1 SGHVS, CDR2 FQNEAQ. DNA of the CDR3: TGTGCCAGCAGCTTAGAAGGGGCCACCGGGGAGCTGTTTTTT. Translated: CASSLEGATGELFF.

The chain links TRBV6-5 to TRBJ2-7; no clear D. The V end was cut by 0 bases, the J end by 1 base, with 7 bases between. The CDR3 extends over 14 amino acids. CDR1 MNHEY and CDR2 SVGAGI come from the germline V gene. The CDR3 bases are TGTGCCAGCAGTTACTCTTCAAATTCCTACGAGCAGTACTTC. It codes for CASSYSSNSYEQYF.

The rearrangement joins TRBV27 to TRBJ2-7; weak D call: TRBD1 (6 bases). Germline CDR1 is MNHEY and CDR2 is SMNVEV (reference sequence). Between the trimmed V and J ends, which lost 8 bases and 1 base, there was a span of 9 bases. The CDR3 is made up of 12 amino acids. The CDR3, as DNA: TGTGCCAGCCCGGACAGATCCTACGAGCAGTACTTC. Translation gives CASPDRSYEQYF.

The sample holds a few counts of this clone. The rearrangement links TRBV30 to TRBJ2-5; D unclear. V was shortened by 0 bases and J by 4 bases, with 12 bases between the two germline ends. The germline V gene encodes CDR1 GTSNPN and CDR2 SVGIG (reference sequence). The CDR3 spans 14 residues. For the CDR3, the DNA is TGTGCCTGGAGTGTACTTCTATCCCGAGAGACCCAGTACTTC. Amino acid sequence: CAWSVLLSRETQYF.

The genes are TRBV19 and TRBJ2-3, with D possibly TRBD2 on 5 matching bases. The germline V gene encodes CDR1 LNHDA and CDR2 SQIVND (reference sequence). Trimming took 3 bases from V and 0 from J, leaving 13 bases between them. This CDR3 comprises 16 residues. CDR3 bases: TGTGCCAGTAGTATTAATTATGGCGGGAGCACAGATACGCAGTATTTT. This translates into CASSINYGGSTDTQYF.

The chain carries TRBV12-5 and TRBJ2-1; no firm D call. CDR3 length: 16 residues. Trimming cost V 4 bases and J 4 bases, with 17 bases left between them. Germline V gives CDR1 LGHNT, CDR2 FRNRAP. The CDR3 sequence: CASGSPFWQKYNEQFF. CDR3 sequence (DNA): TGTGCTAGTGGTTCCCCTTTTTGGCAGAAATACAATGAGCAGTTCTTC.